This T cell receptor (beta chain) emerged from a study of blood T cells in healthy people across ages. V dropped 4 bases and J dropped 3 bases, with 13 bases sitting between them. CDR1 is SGHRS and CDR2 is YFSETQ in the germline V gene. The CDR3 is 14 amino acids. With a J-beta primer mix and a sample-barcoded 5' primer, a second PCR ran 7 to 11 cycles. From the 5' RACE reads, TCRdb called clonotypes with MiXCR, one entry per CDR3 protein. The table shows 540,000 or so distinct CDR3 sequences, with around 24% occurring only once. The same sample was also used in a study of T cells of mothers and their children. That work states: Versus unrelated pairs, overlap was slightly higher in related mother-child pairs, without reaching significance.

The sequenced sample consisted of blood. This sequence joins TRBV5-1 and TRBJ2-5; the D gene is possibly TRBD2 (6 bases). The sequence derives from a boy younger than 18 in good health. The CDR3 region is CASSPGLLEETQYF. Here the CDR3 DNA reads TGCGCCAGCAGCCCGGGACTTCTTGAAGAGACCCAGTACTTC. Full variable domain (rest looked up from reference TRBV5-1 and TRBJ2-5): KAGVTQTPRYLIKTRGQQVTLSCSPISGHRSVSWYQQTPGQGLQFLFEYFSETQRNKGNFPGRFSGRQFSNSRSEMNVSTLELGDSALYLCASSPGLLEETQYFGPGTRLLVL.